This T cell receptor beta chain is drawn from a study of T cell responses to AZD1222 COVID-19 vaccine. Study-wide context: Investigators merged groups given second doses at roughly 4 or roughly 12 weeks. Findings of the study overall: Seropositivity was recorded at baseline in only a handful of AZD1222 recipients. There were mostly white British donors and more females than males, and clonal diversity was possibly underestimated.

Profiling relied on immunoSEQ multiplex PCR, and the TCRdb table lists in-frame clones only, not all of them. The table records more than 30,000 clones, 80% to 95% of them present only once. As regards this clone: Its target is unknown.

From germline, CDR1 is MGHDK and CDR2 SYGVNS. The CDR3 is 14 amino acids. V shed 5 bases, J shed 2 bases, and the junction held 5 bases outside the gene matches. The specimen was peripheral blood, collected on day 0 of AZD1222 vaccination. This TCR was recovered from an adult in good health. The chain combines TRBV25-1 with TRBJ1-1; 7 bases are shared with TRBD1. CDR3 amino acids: CASSRQGFNTEAFF. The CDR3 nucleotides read TGTGCCAGCAGTAGACAGGGATTCAACACTGAAGCTTTCTTT.